This TCR beta chain derives from a study of CXCR3-negative and CXCR3-positive naive CD8 T cells. Findings of the study overall: Researchers report that CXCR3-positive naive cells carry more hydrophobic TRB CDR3s than CXCR3-negative naive cells.

Worth noting for this clonotype: Antigen specificity is unknown.

The authors made the TRB cDNA libraries by 5' RACE using UMI labels. TCRdb reprocessed the 5' RACE reads, with one entry per CDR3 protein and no DNA. Recorded here are over 150,000 distinct CDR3 sequences; the top ten clones represent nearly 0.5%. The CDR3 totals 16 residues. CDR1 and CDR2 (germline): MDHEN, SYDVKM. The chain uses TRBV28 and TRBJ2-3; TCRdb designates TRBD2, a call that cannot be tested without DNA. The TCR comes from a human donor in good health. Some clones in this sample may be carry-over from other donors' samples. Input material: naive CXCR3+ CD8+ T cells from blood. The subset here: CD45RO-CCR7+CD27+CD95- naive CD8+ T cells expressing CXCR3 (TNR3+). CDR3 residues: CASSSRGLGDTDTQYF. Supplemented by reference TRBV28 and TRBJ2-3, the full variable domain reads DVKVTQSSRYLVKRTGEKVFLECVQDMDHENMFWYRQDPGLGLRLIYFSYDVKMKEKGDIPEGYSVSREKKERFSLILESASTNQTSMYLCASSSRGLGDTDTQYFGPGTRLTVL.